Below, 31 T cell receptor beta chains from the same sample are listed, as sequenced in a study of CD8 T cells in Susac syndrome. It was with random hexamers that roughly 0.5 to 1 ug RNA was reverse transcribed. TCRdb independently ran MiXCR on the immunoSEQ multiplex PCR reads; one entry per CDR3 protein. The table lists some 260,000 distinct CDR3 sequences, 85% to 95% of them singletons. The sequencing input was CD4+ T cells from PBMCs. These receptors came from a human donor with multiple sclerosis.

The chain has TRBV5-6 and TRBJ2-2; tentatively, D is TRBD1 (6 bases). The CDR3 contains 17 residues. Per germline, CDR1 SGHDT and CDR2 YYEEEE. V was shortened by 1 base and J by 2 bases, with 15 bases between the two germline ends. CDR3 sequence: CASSLWWGHRNTGELFF. The CDR3 DNA reads TGTGCCAGCAGCTTGTGGTGGGGACACCGTAACACCGGGGAGCTGTTTTTT.

V usage is TRBV7-6 and J usage is TRBJ1-4; D gene uncertain. The V and J ends lost 5 bases and 0 bases respectively, with 7 bases between them. The CDR3 consists of 14 residues. Germline values: CDR1 SGHVS, CDR2 FNYEAQ. The CDR3 nucleotides are TGTGCCAGCAGCAAAAAGGCAACTAATGAAAAACTGTTTTTT. The encoded protein is CASSKKATNEKLFF.

The chain is built from TRBV18 and TRBJ2-1; 10 bases line up with TRBD2. Germline V lookup: CDR1 KGHSH, CDR2 LQKENI. V lost 0 bases and J lost 9; bases outside the gene matches: 5. This CDR3 is built from 15 residues. The chain's CDR3 is CASSPPLAGDSEQFF. CDR3 coding DNA: TGTGCCAGCTCACCACCGCTAGCGGGAGATAGTGAGCAGTTCTTC. The complete variable domain, with remaining parts taken from reference TRBV18 and TRBJ2-1, reads NAGVMQNPRHLVRRRGQEARLRCSPMKGHSHVYWYRQLPEEGLKFMVYLQKENIIDESGMPKERFSAEFPKEGPSILRIQQVVRGDSAAYFCASSPPLAGDSEQFFGPGTRLTVL.

This clonotype was found once. The V call is TRBV20-1, the J call TRBJ2-7; 9 bases align to TRBD1. Per the germline V gene, CDR1 is DFQATT and CDR2 is SNEGSKA (reference sequence). The J segment lost 2 bases and the V segment lost 4 bases, leaving 6 bases of the junction unmatched. The CDR3 is 14 amino acids. The CDR3 reads CSATGQGPAYEQYV. In DNA, the CDR3 is TGCAGTGCTACCGGACAGGGGCCTGCCTACGAGCAGTACGTC.

This clonotype was observed a single time. The rearrangement links TRBV3-1 to TRBJ1-1, with D tentatively TRBD1 (5 bases). The V end lost 3 bases, the J end lost 5 bases, and 16 bases lay between the germline ends. Germline CDR1 LGHDT, CDR2 YNNKEL (reference sequence). This CDR3 spans 15 amino acids. This CDR3 reads CASSQAPQVGTEAFF. CDR3 in DNA: TGTGCCAGCAGCCAGGCCCCACAGGTGGGGACTGAAGCTTTCTTT.

The rearrangement links TRBV3-1 to TRBJ2-1, with D unresolved. Germline CDR1 and CDR2: LGHDT and YNNKEL (reference sequence). Trimming removed 0 bases at V and 0 bases at J, with 6 bases between. This CDR3 contains 15 residues. CDR3: CASSQEPSSYNEQFF. Here the CDR3 DNA reads TGTGCCAGCAGCCAAGAACCAAGCTCCTACAATGAGCAGTTCTTC.

The J gene is TRBJ1-5, the V gene TRBV19; TRBD1 aligns across 7 bases. Losses at the gene ends were 4 bases for V and 0 bases for J; bases not matched to a gene: 6. The CDR3 is made up of 16 amino acids. The germline CDR1 and CDR2 sequences are LNHDA and SQIVND (reference sequence). The DNA for the CDR3 is TGTGCCAGTAGTACCAACACAGGGGATAGCAATCAGCCCCAGCATTTT. Amino acids: CASSTNTGDSNQPQHF.

This clonotype has just one count. The chain combines TRBV9 with TRBJ2-1; 7 bases fit TRBD2. The CDR3 length is 16 residues. The germline V gene encodes CDR1 SGDLS and CDR2 YYNGEE. Trimming cost V 0 bases and J 4 bases; bases outside gene matches: 7. This chain's CDR3 is CASSVEGLAVYNEQFF. The CDR3 DNA sequence: TGTGCCAGCAGCGTAGAAGGGCTAGCGGTTTACAATGAGCAGTTCTTC.

This rearrangement joins TRBV5-4 to TRBJ2-1, with D unresolved. Germline-derived CDR1 and CDR2 are SGHNT and YYREEE (reference sequence). V lost 0 bases and J 0 bases, leaving 7 bases between the germline ends. The CDR3 consists of 15 residues. In nucleotides, the CDR3 is TGTGCCAGCAGCTTGGACGTAAACTCCTACAATGAGCAGTTCTTC. Encoded protein: CASSLDVNSYNEQFF.

This chain links TRBV6-1 with TRBJ2-7; possible D gene TRBD1, 6 bases. Germline CDR1 is MNHNS and CDR2 is SASEGT. The CDR3 totals 12 residues. Trimming stripped 3 bases from V and 10 bases from J, with 13 bases between. The DNA of the CDR3 is TGTGCCAGCAGTGATTTTCGACAGGAACAGTACTTC. Protein: CASSDFRQEQYF.

The chain is built from TRBV7-2 and TRBJ2-3; no clear D. This CDR3 region has 13 residues. Germline CDR1 and CDR2: SGHTA and FQGNSA. Trimming took 0 bases from V and 4 from J, leaving 5 bases between them. The CDR3 sequence: CASSLAGPDTQYF. The CDR3 nucleotides read TGTGCCAGCAGCTTAGCGGGCCCAGATACGCAGTATTTT.

The V and J genes are TRBV6-2 or TRBV6-3 and TRBJ2-1; TRBD1 or TRBD2 may be the D gene (8 bases each). Germline V gene sequence: CDR1 MNHEY, CDR2 SVGEGT. CDR3 length: 15 residues. Trimming removed 11 bases at V and 1 base at J, with 18 bases between. CDR3 coding DNA: TGTGCCGTCAGGGGGCTAGCGGGTTCCTACAATGAGCAGTTCTTC. Encoded protein: CAVRGLAGSYNEQFF.

V is TRBV6-2 or TRBV6-3 and J is TRBJ2-7, with 7 bases fitting TRBD1. After removal of 6 bases from V and 5 bases from J, the junction contained 7 bases not matched to a gene. Looked up from germline, CDR1 is MNHEY and CDR2 is SVGEGT. The CDR3 totals 13 residues. CDR3 loop: CASRETGNHEQYF. The CDR3 DNA reads TGTGCCAGCAGGGAGACAGGGAACCACGAGCAGTACTTC.

This chain connects TRBV12-5 to TRBJ2-3, with 7 bases identical to TRBD2. The CDR3 is 16 amino acids. V trimming: 4 bases; J trimming: 2 bases; junction bases outside the gene matches: 9. CDR1 and CDR2 from the germline V gene are LGHNT and FRNRAP. Here the CDR3 DNA reads TGTGCTAGTGGTTCTGGGGGGGGAAGGGCCACAGATACGCAGTATTTT. Residues: CASGSGGGRATDTQYF.

This chain links TRBV7-3 with TRBJ2-5; 16 bases fit TRBD2. The germline CDR1 and CDR2 sequences are SGHTA and FQGTGA. The CDR3 is made up of 21 amino acids. V trimming: 4 bases; J trimming: 3 bases; junction bases outside the gene matches: 17. The CDR3 bases are TGTGCCAGCAGCTCGACACCCTCGGGACTAGCGGGAGGGCCGGAGAAAGAGACCCAGTACTTC. It encodes CASSSTPSGLAGGPEKETQYF.

This sequence joins TRBV7-2 and TRBJ2-3; a weak D match, TRBD1 (6 bases). V was cut by 5 bases and J by 2 bases, with 11 bases left in between. The CDR3 is 14 residues long. Germline V CDR1 and CDR2: SGHTA, FQGNSA. The CDR3 DNA follows: TGTGCCAGCAGCCACGGACAGCACACAGATACGCAGTATTTT. Protein sequence: CASSHGQHTDTQYF.

V and J are TRBV3-1 and TRBJ1-1; D remains ambiguous. Trimming left V 1 base short and J 2 bases short, with 11 bases between. Germline assignment: CDR1 LGHDT and CDR2 YNNKEL (reference sequence). CDR3 length equals 15 residues. This chain's CDR3 is CASSQGSRANTEAFF. The CDR3 DNA reads TGTGCCAGCAGCCAAGGGAGCAGAGCTAACACTGAAGCTTTCTTT.

The gene calls are TRBV30 and TRBJ1-5; weak D call: TRBD1 (6 bases). V lost 5 bases and J lost 7, with 15 bases in between. The germline gives CDR1 GTSNPN, CDR2 SVGIG (reference sequence). The CDR3 has 13 amino acids. The CDR3 DNA follows: TGTGCCTGGCGGGACAAAGGGAACCAGCCCCAGCATTTT. This encodes CAWRDKGNQPQHF.

The rearrangement uses TRBV4-1 and TRBJ1-4; D is unresolved. CDR3 size: 17 residues. V lost 1 base, J lost 0 bases, and 12 bases lay in between. Germline V lookup: CDR1 MGHRA, CDR2 YSYEKL. CDR3 nucleotides: TGCGCCAGCAGCCAAGGAAGGCTTCACGCAACTAATGAAAAACTGTTTTTT. It encodes CASSQGRLHATNEKLFF.

This clonotype was seen only once. J is TRBJ2-3 and V is TRBV7-3; possibly TRBD2 for D (6 bases). Trimming shortened V by 5 bases and J by 5 bases, and 14 bases separated the two germline ends. From germline, CDR1 is SGHTA and CDR2 FQGTGA. This CDR3 region has 14 residues. The chain's CDR3 is CASSKGLGKDTQYF. In DNA form, the CDR3 reads TGTGCCAGCAGCAAGGGACTTGGGAAAGATACGCAGTATTTT. The whole variable domain, filled in from reference TRBV7-3 and TRBJ2-3, reads GAGVSQTPSNKVTEKGKYVELRCDPISGHTALYWYRQSLGQGPEFLIYFQGTGAADDSGLPNDRFFAVRPEGSVSTLKIQRTERGDSAVYLCASSKGLGKDTQYFGPGTRLTVL.

This chain joins TRBV5-1 and TRBJ2-5; D gene uncertain. Trimming removed 0 bases at V and 1 base at J, with 7 bases between. Germline loops: CDR1 SGHRS, CDR2 YFSETQ. CDR3 length: 14 residues. The CDR3 spells CASSLEAAQETQYF. Written as DNA, the CDR3 is TGCGCCAGCAGCTTGGAGGCCGCCCAAGAGACCCAGTACTTC. The full variable domain, its missing parts supplied by reference TRBV5-1 and TRBJ2-5, is KAGVTQTPRYLIKTRGQQVTLSCSPISGHRSVSWYQQTPGQGLQFLFEYFSETQRNKGNFPGRFSGRQFSNSRSEMNVSTLELGDSALYLCASSLEAAQETQYFGPGTRLLVL.

The chain is built from TRBV12-5 and TRBJ2-1; no clear D gene. Deletions cut 4 bases from V and 2 bases from J, with 6 bases between. In germline, CDR1 is LGHNT, CDR2 FRNRAP. The CDR3 is 13 amino acids. The CDR3: CASGSSPYNEQFF. The CDR3 DNA reads TGTGCTAGTGGTTCCTCACCCTACAATGAGCAGTTCTTC.

The chain employs TRBV29-1 and TRBJ2-7, with D uncertain. Trimming removed 5 bases at V and 1 base at J, with 12 bases between. The CDR3 sequence is 13 residues long. Germline loops: CDR1 SQVTM, CDR2 ANQGSEA. The CDR3 reads CSVSLAVSYEQYF. DNA of the CDR3: TGCAGCGTTAGTTTGGCGGTGTCCTACGAGCAGTACTTC.

This chain joins TRBV7-9 and TRBJ2-1, with TRBD1 matching 10 bases. The CDR3 is 13 residues long. CDR1 and CDR2 (germline): SEHNR, FQNEAQ (reference sequence). J lost 14 bases, V lost 3 bases, and 7 bases had no gene match. Here the CDR3 reads CASSLADRGQEFF. CDR3 bases: TGTGCCAGCAGCTTGGCCGACAGGGGGCAAGAGTTCTTC.

This chain links TRBV14 with TRBJ2-1, with 11 bases that match TRBD2. The CDR3 is 18 amino acids. Trimming at V came to 0 bases and at J to 4 bases, leaving 8 bases not matched to a gene. The germline gives CDR1 SGHDN, CDR2 FVKESK. The CDR3 nucleotides read TGTGCCAGCAGCCAAGATTACATGGGACTAGCGGTATACAATGAGCAGTTCTTC. Residues: CASSQDYMGLAVYNEQFF. Full variable domain (missing parts from reference TRBV14 and TRBJ2-1): EAGVTQFPSHSVIEKGQTVTLRCDPISGHDNLYWYRRVMGKEIKFLLHFVKESKQDESGMPNNRFLAERTGGTYSTLKVQPAELEDSGVYFCASSQDYMGLAVYNEQFFGPGTRLTVL.

CDR3 coding DNA: TGCGCCAGCAGCCTCGGCGGGGCAGTCCAAGAGACCCAGTACTTC. Its translation is CASSLGGAVQETQYF. The V and J genes are TRBV5-1 and TRBJ2-5; D is possibly TRBD2 (6 bases). Deletions cut 4 bases from V and 1 base from J, with 14 bases between. Germline loops: CDR1 SGHRS, CDR2 YFSETQ. The CDR3 totals 15 residues.

The J gene is TRBJ1-5, the V gene TRBV28, with D unresolved. V dropped 3 bases and J dropped 2 bases, with 5 bases sitting between them. Germline CDR1 reads MDHEN; CDR2 reads SYDVKM. The CDR3 runs 13 residues. CDR3 bases: TGTGCCAGCAGTTTGCTCGGCAATCAGCCCCAGCATTTT. This sequence encodes CASSLLGNQPQHF.

The chain recombines TRBV20-1 with TRBJ2-1, with D perhaps TRBD2 (5 bases). The CDR3 contains 15 residues. Germline CDR1 DFQATT, CDR2 SNEGSKA (reference sequence). Trimming took off 0 bases at V and 9 bases at J, with 18 bases between the two ends. CDR3 bases: TGCAGTGCTAGAGATAGGGCTCTCCTGAGCGGTGAGCAGTTCTTC. It specifies CSARDRALLSGEQFF.

The J gene is TRBJ1-1, the V gene TRBV20-1, with a tentative D call TRBD1 (5 bases). The germline CDR1 and CDR2 sequences are DFQATT and SNEGSKA (reference sequence). The CDR3 is made up of 13 amino acids. V dropped 7 bases and J dropped 1 base, with 13 bases sitting between them. The CDR3 here is CSVVGTRNTEAFF. CDR3 nucleotide sequence: TGCAGTGTAGTGGGGACTAGGAACACTGAAGCTTTCTTT.

The V gene is TRBV29-1, the J gene TRBJ1-1, with D hard to call. Germline CDR1 reads SQVTM; CDR2 reads ANQGSEA. The V end was cut by 7 bases, the J end by 5 bases, with 8 bases between. This CDR3 contains 10 residues. DNA of the CDR3: TGCAGCGGGGCAGATACTGAAGCTTTCTTT. Residues: CSGADTEAFF.

This clonotype was seen once. The chain carries TRBV19 and TRBJ1-1, with D maybe TRBD1 (6 bases). CDR3 length equals 15 residues. V was pared by 4 bases and J by 4 bases, with 16 bases between. Per germline, CDR1 LNHDA and CDR2 SQIVND (reference sequence). The CDR3 spells CASSTLDSGITEAFF. For the CDR3, the DNA is TGTGCCAGTAGTACCTTGGACAGCGGGATCACTGAAGCTTTCTTT.